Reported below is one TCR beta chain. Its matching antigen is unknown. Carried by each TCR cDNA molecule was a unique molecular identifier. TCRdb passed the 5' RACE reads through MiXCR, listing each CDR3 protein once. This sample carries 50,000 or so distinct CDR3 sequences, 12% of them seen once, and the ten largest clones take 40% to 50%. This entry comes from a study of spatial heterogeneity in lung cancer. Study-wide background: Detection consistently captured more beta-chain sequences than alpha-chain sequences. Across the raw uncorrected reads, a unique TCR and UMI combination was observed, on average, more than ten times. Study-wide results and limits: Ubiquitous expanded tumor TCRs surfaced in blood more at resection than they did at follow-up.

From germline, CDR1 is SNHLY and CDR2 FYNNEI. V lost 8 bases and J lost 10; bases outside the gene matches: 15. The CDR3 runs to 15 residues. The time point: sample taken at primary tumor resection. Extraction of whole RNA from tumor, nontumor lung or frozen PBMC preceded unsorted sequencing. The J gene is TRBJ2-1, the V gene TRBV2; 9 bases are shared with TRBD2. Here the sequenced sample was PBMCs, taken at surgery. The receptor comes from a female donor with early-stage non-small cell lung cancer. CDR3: CASSSGRGGRWEQFF. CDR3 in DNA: TGTGCCAGCTCTAGCGGGCGGGGGGGCCGGTGGGAGCAGTTCTTC. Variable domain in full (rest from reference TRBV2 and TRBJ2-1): EPEVTQTPSHQVTQMGQEVILRCVPISNHLYFYWYRQILGQKVEFLVSFYNNEISEKSEIFDDQFSVERPDGSNFTLKIRSTKLEDSAMYFCASSSGRGGRWEQFFGPGTRLTVL.